The 6 T cell receptor beta chains below come from one sample, sequenced in a study of T cell changes during pregnancy in multiple sclerosis (dated by TCRdb to 2018 to 2020). Receptor libraries were prepared by the immunoSEQ multiplex PCR assay. As stored in TCRdb, this immuneACCESS dataset retains in-frame rearrangements with V and J assigned. A fraction of the clones does not appear; measured against another copy, unresolved V genes explain less than half of the discrepancy, and the remainder lacks a known reason. This sample lists 35,000 to 55,000 clones; roughly 90% were detected once. The top ten clones comprise roughly 4.5% of the sample. This specimen consisted of peripheral blood, obtained in the second trimester of pregnancy. These TCRs come from a female donor in good health, enrolled as a control in a pregnancy study.

This clone was found once. J is TRBJ2-7 and V is TRBV6-5; 9 bases are shared with TRBD1. The CDR3 contains 15 residues. V lost 0 bases and J lost 2; bases outside the gene matches: 2. Germline CDR1 and CDR2: MNHEY and SVGAGI. The CDR3 coding sequence is TGTGCCAGCAGTTACTCGGGACAGGGCCCCTACGAGCAGTACTTC. Its translation is CASSYSGQGPYEQYF.

The V call is TRBV5-4, the J call TRBJ1-1; TRBD1 matches 7 bases. V was clipped by 1 base and J by 12 bases; unmatched bases: 12. The CDR3 sequence is 14 residues long. Germline V gene data show CDR1 as SGHNT and CDR2 as YYREEE (reference sequence). The CDR3 region is CASSLKTGHATPFF. CDR3 DNA sequence: TGTGCCAGCAGCTTGAAGACAGGGCACGCAACCCCTTTCTTT. Combining the CDR3 with reference TRBV5-4 and TRBJ1-1 gives the whole variable domain ETGVTQSPTHLIKTRGQQVTLRCSSQSGHNTVSWYQQALGQGPQFIFQYYREEENGRGNFPPRFSGLQFPNYSSELNVNALELDDSALYLCASSLKTGHATPFFGQGTRLTVV.

The rearrangement links TRBV6-1 to TRBJ2-7; 7 bases fit TRBD1. CDR1 and CDR2 from the germline V gene are MNHNS and SASEGT. V was clipped by 4 bases and J by 4 bases; unmatched bases: 13. The CDR3 loop spans 16 amino acids. CDR3 residues: CASSAPPKGALYEQYF. CDR3 coding DNA: TGTGCCAGCAGTGCACCCCCCAAGGGGGCGCTTTACGAGCAGTACTTC.

The genes are TRBV12-5 and TRBJ1-5, with D uncertain. Trimming took off 1 base at V and 9 bases at J, with 10 bases between the two ends. CDR1 is LGHNT and CDR2 is FRNRAP in the germline V gene. The CDR3 is made up of 13 amino acids. In DNA form, the CDR3 reads TGTGCTAGTGGTTTGGGGCCGGGAGGGCCCCAGCATTTT. The encoded protein is CASGLGPGGPQHF. Variable domain in full (rest from reference TRBV12-5 and TRBJ1-5): DARVTQTPRHKVTEMGQEVTMRCQPILGHNTVFWYRQTMMQGLELLAYFRNRAPLDDSGMPKDRFSAEMPDATLATLKIQPSEPRDSAVYFCASGLGPGGPQHFGDGTRLSIL.

The chain joins TRBV6-5 to TRBJ1-1, with D hard to call. The V end was cut by 6 bases, the J end by 2 bases, with 13 bases between. The CDR3 is 14 amino acids. CDR1 is MNHEY, CDR2 SVGAGI, per germline. CDR3 sequence reads: CASSLVAANTEAFF. CDR3 DNA: TGTGCCAGCAGCCTTGTAGCAGCAAACACTGAAGCTTTCTTT.

The rearrangement uses TRBV30 and TRBJ2-2; D unresolved. V shed 6 bases and J shed 3 bases, with 2 bases lying between them. The CDR3 runs 10 residues. Germline CDR1 is GTSNPN and CDR2 is SVGIG (reference sequence). CDR3 sequence: CACYTGELFF. Written as DNA, the CDR3 is TGTGCCTGCTACACCGGGGAGCTGTTTTTT.